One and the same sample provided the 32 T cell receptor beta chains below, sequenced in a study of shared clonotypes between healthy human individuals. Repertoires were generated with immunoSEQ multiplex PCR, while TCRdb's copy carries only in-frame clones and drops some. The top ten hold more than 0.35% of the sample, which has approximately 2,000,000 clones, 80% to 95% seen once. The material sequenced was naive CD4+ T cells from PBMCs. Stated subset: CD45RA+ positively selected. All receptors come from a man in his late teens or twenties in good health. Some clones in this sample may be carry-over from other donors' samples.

CDR3 sequence (DNA): TGTGCCAGCAGCCATACCGGGACAGGGGGCTACGAGCAGTACTTC. This translates into CASSHTGTGGYEQYF. The chain has TRBV7-9 and TRBJ2-7, with TRBD1 matching 11 bases. The CDR3 is 15 amino acids. Trimming removed 5 bases from V and 3 bases from J; junction bases left unmatched: 6. Germline CDR1 SEHNR, CDR2 FQNEAQ (reference sequence).

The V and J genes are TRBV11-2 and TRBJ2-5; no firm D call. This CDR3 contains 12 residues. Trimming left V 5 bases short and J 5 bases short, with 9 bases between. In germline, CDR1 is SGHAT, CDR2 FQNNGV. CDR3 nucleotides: TGTGCCAGCAGCAAAATAGAGGAGACCCAGTACTTC. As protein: CASSKIEETQYF.

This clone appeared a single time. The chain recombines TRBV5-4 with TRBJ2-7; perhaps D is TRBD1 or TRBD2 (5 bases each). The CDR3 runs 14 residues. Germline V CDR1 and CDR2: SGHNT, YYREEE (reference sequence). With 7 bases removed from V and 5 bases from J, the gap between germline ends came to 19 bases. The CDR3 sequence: CASGQGGPRDEQYF. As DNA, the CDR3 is TGTGCCAGCGGGCAGGGTGGCCCGCGGGACGAGCAGTACTTC. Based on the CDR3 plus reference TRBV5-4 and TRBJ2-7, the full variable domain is ETGVTQSPTHLIKTRGQQVTLRCSSQSGHNTVSWYQQALGQGPQFIFQYYREEENGRGNFPPRFSGLQFPNYSSELNVNALELDDSALYLCASGQGGPRDEQYFGPGTRLTVT.

The CDR3 DNA reads as TGTGCCAGCAGTGGTTTTAGCTACCTGCTATCTAGCGGGAGCTCAGATACGCAGTATTTT. Residues: CASSGFSYLLSSGSSDTQYF. This chain connects TRBV2 to TRBJ2-3; TRBD2 matches 10 bases. The CDR3 has 20 amino acids. Germline lookup yields CDR1 SNHLY and CDR2 FYNNEI. Germline trimming cut 4 bases from V and 4 bases from J; bases unmatched to any gene: 20.

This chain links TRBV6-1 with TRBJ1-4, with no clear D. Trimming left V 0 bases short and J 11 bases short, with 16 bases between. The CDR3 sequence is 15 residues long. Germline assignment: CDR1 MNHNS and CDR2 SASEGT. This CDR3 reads CASSEASGSLLKLFF. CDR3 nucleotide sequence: TGTGCCAGCAGTGAAGCCTCGGGCAGCCTCTTGAAACTGTTTTTT.

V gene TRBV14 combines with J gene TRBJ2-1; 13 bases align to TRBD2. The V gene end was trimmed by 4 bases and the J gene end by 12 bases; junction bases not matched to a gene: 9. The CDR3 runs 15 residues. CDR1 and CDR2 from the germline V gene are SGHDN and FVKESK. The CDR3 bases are TGTGCCAGCAGCCCCGGGACTAGCGGGATAAAGGTGCAGTTCTTC. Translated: CASSPGTSGIKVQFF.

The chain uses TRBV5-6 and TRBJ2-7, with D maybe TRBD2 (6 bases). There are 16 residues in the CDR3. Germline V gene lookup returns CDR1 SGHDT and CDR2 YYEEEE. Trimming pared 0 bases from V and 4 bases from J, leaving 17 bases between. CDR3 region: CASSLASGRIGYEQYF. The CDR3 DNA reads TGTGCCAGCAGCTTGGCATCAGGGAGGATCGGGTACGAGCAGTACTTC.

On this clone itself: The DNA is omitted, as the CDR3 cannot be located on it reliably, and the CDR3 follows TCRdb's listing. The CDR3 reads CASSLVAQGADF. The rearrangement links TRBV28 to TRBJ2-7; the D segment call TRBD1 is taken from the table without a DNA check. Germline CDR1 MDHEN, CDR2 SYDVKM. The CDR3 spans 12 amino acids, including both terminal residues.

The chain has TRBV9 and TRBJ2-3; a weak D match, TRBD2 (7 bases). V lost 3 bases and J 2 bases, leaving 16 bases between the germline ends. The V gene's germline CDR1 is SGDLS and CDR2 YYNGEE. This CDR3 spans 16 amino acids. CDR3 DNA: TGTGCCAGCAGCGACGGCCAGGGGACTAACACAGATACGCAGTATTTT. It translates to CASSDGQGTNTDTQYF.

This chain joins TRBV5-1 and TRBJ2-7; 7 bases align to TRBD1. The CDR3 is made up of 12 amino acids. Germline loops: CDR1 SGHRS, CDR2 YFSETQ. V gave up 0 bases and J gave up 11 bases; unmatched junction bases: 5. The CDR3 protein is CASSLDRGIEYF. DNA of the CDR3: TGCGCCAGCAGCTTGGACAGGGGAATTGAGTACTTC. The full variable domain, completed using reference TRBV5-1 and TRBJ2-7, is KAGVTQTPRYLIKTRGQQVTLSCSPISGHRSVSWYQQTPGQGLQFLFEYFSETQRNKGNFPGRFSGRQFSNSRSEMNVSTLELGDSALYLCASSLDRGIEYFGPGTRLTVT.

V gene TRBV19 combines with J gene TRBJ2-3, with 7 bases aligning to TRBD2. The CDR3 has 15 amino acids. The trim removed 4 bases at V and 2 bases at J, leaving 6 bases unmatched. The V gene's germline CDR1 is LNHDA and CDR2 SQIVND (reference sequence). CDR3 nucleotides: TGTGCCAGTAGTACCCCAAGCGGGACCACAGATACGCAGTATTTT. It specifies CASSTPSGTTDTQYF.

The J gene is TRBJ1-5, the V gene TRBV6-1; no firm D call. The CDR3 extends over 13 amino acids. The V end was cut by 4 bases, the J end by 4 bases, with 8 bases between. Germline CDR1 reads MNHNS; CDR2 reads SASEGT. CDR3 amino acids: CASSVRLNQPQHF. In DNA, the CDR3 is TGTGCCAGCAGTGTGAGGCTTAATCAGCCCCAGCATTTT.

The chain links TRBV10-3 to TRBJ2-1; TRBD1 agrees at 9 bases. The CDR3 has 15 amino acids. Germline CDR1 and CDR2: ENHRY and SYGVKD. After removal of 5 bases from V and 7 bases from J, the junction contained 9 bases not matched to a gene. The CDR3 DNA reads TGTGCCATCAGTCTCACAGGGGGCTTAGTGAATGAGCAGTTCTTC. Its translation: CAISLTGGLVNEQFF.

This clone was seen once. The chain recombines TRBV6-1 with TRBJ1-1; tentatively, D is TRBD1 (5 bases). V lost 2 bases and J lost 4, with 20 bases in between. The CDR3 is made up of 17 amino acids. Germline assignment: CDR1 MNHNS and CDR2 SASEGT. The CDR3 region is CASSEKGKSAGITEAFF. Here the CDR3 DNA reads TGTGCCAGCAGTGAAAAGGGGAAGTCCGCCGGGATCACTGAAGCTTTCTTT.

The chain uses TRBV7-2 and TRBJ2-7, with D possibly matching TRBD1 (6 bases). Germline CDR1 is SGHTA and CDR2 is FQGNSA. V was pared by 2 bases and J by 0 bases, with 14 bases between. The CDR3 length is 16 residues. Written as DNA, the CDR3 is TGTGCCAGCAGCTTAAAATTCGGGGACAACTCCTACGAGCAGTACTTC. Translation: CASSLKFGDNSYEQYF.

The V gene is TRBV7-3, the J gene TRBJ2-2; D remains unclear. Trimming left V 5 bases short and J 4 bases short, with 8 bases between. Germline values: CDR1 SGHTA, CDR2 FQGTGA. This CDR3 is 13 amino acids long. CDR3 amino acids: CASSRPGTGELFF. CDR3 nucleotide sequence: TGTGCCAGCAGCCGACCGGGCACCGGGGAGCTGTTTTTT. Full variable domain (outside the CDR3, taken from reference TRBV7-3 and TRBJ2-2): GAGVSQTPSNKVTEKGKYVELRCDPISGHTALYWYRQSLGQGPEFLIYFQGTGAADDSGLPNDRFFAVRPEGSVSTLKIQRTERGDSAVYLCASSRPGTGELFFGEGSRLTVL.

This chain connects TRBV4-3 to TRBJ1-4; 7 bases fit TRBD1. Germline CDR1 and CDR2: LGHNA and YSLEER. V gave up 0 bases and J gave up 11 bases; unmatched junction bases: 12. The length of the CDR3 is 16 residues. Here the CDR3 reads CASSQEGAAGGLKLFF. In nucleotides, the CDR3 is TGCGCCAGCAGCCAAGAGGGGGCGGCAGGGGGGCTGAAACTGTTTTTT.

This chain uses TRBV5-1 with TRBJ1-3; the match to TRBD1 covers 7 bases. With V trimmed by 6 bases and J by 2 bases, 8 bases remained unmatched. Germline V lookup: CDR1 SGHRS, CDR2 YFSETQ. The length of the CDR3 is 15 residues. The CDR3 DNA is TGCGCCAGCACCCCCGACAGGGTGGCTGGAAACACCATATATTTT. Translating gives CASTPDRVAGNTIYF. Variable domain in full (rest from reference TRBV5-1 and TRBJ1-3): KAGVTQTPRYLIKTRGQQVTLSCSPISGHRSVSWYQQTPGQGLQFLFEYFSETQRNKGNFPGRFSGRQFSNSRSEMNVSTLELGDSALYLCASTPDRVAGNTIYFGEGSWLTVV.

The CDR3 DNA is TGTGCCAGCAGTTTACCCCCTGATGAGCAGTTCTTC. Translation gives CASSLPPDEQFF. The chain recombines TRBV6-5 with TRBJ2-1, with unresolved D. V gave up 4 bases and J gave up 8 bases, with 9 bases separating them. The CDR3 covers 12 residues. The germline CDR1 and CDR2 sequences are MNHEY and SVGAGI.

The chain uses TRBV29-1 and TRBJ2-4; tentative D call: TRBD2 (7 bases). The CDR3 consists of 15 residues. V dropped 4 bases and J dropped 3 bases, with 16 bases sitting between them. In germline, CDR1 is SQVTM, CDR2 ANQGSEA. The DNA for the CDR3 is TGCAGCGTTGTCGCGGGGGTAGGGGGCAAAAACATTCAGTACTTC. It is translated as CSVVAGVGGKNIQYF. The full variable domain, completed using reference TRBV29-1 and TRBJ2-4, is SAVISQKPSRDICQRGTSLTIQCQVDSQVTMMFWYRQQPGQSLTLIATANQGSEATYESGFVIDKFPISRPNLTFSTLTVSNMSPEDSSIYLCSVVAGVGGKNIQYFGAGTRLSVL.

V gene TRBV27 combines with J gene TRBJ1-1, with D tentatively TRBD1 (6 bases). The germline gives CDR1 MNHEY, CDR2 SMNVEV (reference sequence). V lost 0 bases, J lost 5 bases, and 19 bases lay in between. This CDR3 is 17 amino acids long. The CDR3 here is CASSLSPGPRGVTEAFF. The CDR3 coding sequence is TGTGCCAGCAGTTTATCCCCAGGGCCCAGGGGAGTGACTGAAGCTTTCTTT.

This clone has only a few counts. This chain's CDR3 is CASSLIGGTTDEAFF. CDR3 nucleotides: TGTGCCAGCAGTCTGATAGGAGGGACAACCGATGAAGCTTTCTTT. The genes are TRBV28 and TRBJ1-1, with D perhaps TRBD1 (6 bases). This CDR3 has 15 residues. The V gene lost 5 bases and the J gene lost 7 bases, with 20 bases spanning the gap. CDR1 is MDHEN, CDR2 SYDVKM, per germline. The full variable domain, its missing parts supplied by reference TRBV28 and TRBJ1-1, is DVKVTQSSRYLVKRTGEKVFLECVQDMDHENMFWYRQDPGLGLRLIYFSYDVKMKEKGDIPEGYSVSREKKERFSLILESASTNQTSMYLCASSLIGGTTDEAFFGQGTRLTVV.

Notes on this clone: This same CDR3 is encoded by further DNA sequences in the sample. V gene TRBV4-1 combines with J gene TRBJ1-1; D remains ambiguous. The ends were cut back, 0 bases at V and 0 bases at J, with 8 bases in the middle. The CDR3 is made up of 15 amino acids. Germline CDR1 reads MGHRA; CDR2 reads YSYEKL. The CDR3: CASSQEGSLNTEAFF. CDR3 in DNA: TGCGCCAGCAGCCAAGAAGGCAGCTTGAACACTGAAGCTTTCTTT.

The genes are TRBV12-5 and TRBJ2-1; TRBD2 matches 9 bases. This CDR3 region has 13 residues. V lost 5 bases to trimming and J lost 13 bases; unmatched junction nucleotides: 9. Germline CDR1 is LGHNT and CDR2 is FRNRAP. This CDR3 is CASGLTSGGIQFF. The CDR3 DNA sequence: TGTGCTAGTGGTCTGACCAGCGGGGGGATTCAGTTCTTC.

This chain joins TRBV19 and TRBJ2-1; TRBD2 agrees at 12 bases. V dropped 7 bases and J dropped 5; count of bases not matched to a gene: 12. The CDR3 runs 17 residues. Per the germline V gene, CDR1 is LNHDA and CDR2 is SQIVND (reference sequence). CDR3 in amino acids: CASTVAHLAGGNNEQFF. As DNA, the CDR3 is TGTGCCAGTACCGTAGCCCACCTAGCGGGAGGGAACAATGAGCAGTTCTTC.

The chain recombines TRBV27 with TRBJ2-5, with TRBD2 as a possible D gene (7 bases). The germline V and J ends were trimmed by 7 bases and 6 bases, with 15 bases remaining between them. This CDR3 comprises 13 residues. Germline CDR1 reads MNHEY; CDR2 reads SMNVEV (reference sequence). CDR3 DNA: TGTGCCAGCAACTCTAGGGGGGGAAAGACCCAGTACTTC. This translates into CASNSRGGKTQYF.

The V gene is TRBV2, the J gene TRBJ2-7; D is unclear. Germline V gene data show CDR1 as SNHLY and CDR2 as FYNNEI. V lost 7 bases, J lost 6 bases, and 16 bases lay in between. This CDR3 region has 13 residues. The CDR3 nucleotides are TGTGCCAGCAATTTCGACTCTCCGGCCGAGCAGTACTTC. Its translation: CASNFDSPAEQYF. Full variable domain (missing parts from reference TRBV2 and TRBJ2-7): EPEVTQTPSHQVTQMGQEVILRCVPISNHLYFYWYRQILGQKVEFLVSFYNNEISEKSEIFDDQFSVERPDGSNFTLKIRSTKLEDSAMYFCASNFDSPAEQYFGPGTRLTVT.

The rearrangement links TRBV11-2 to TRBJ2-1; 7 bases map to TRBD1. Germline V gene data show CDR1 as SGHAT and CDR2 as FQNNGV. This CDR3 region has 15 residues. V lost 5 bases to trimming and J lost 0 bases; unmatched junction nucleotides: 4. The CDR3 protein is CASSPGQNSYNEQFF. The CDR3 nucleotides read TGTGCCAGCAGCCCGGGACAGAACTCCTACAATGAGCAGTTCTTC.

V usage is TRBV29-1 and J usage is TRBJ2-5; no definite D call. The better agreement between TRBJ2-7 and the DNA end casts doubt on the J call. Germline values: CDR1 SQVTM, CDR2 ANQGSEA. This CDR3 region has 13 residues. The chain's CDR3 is CSVGGTLKREQYF. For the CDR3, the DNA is TGCAGCGTTGGTGGCACCCTGAAACGCGAGCAGTACTTC.

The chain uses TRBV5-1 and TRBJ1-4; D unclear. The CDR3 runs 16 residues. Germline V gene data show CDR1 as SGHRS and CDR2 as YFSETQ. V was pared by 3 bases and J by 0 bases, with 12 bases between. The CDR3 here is CASSSDGEATNEKLFF. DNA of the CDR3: TGCGCCAGCAGCTCGGACGGAGAAGCAACTAATGAAAAACTGTTTTTT.

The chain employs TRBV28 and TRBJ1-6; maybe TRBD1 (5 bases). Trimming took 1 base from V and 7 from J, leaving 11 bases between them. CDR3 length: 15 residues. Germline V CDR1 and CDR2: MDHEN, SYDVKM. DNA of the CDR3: TGTGCCAGCAGTTTATCCCGGGGGGGGAATTCACCCCTCCACTTT. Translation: CASSLSRGGNSPLHF.

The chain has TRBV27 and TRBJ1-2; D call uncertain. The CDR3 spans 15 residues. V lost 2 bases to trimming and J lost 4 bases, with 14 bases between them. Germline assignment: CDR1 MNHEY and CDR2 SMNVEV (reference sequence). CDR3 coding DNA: TGTGCCAGCAGTTTAAACCCCGGGCGTGCCTATGGCTACACCTTC. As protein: CASSLNPGRAYGYTF.